The 17 T cell receptor beta chains given below trace back to one sample, sequenced in a study of human T cells and chemical hapten exposure. TCRdb re-called the RACE reads with MiXCR, one entry per CDR3 protein. Counted here are 280,000 or so distinct CDR3 sequences, just under 8% occurring once; the ten biggest clones make up 0.9% to 1.5%. Time point noted: pre-sensitization, week 0. Described treatment: therapeutic diphenylcyclopropenone sensitization with weekly scalp DPC. Sequenced material: whole blood, taken in connection with sensitization to the hapten diphenylcyclopropenone (DPC). The receptor source for this set is a man aged 18 to 29 with alopecia areata. Some clones in this sample may be carry-over from other donors' samples.

This clonotype was seen a few times. This chain joins TRBV3-1 and TRBJ2-7; a weak D match, TRBD1 (5 bases). The germline V and J ends were trimmed by 5 bases and 1 base, with 9 bases remaining between them. Germline loops: CDR1 LGHDT, CDR2 YNNKEL (reference sequence). This CDR3 contains 13 residues. CDR3 amino acids: CASSSRQSYEQYF. CDR3 in DNA: TGTGCCAGCAGCTCCCGACAGTCCTACGAGCAGTACTTC.

This clonotype came up a few times. V gene TRBV4-1 combines with J gene TRBJ2-1; D possibly corresponds to TRBD2 (5 bases). V gave up 4 bases and J gave up 4 bases, with 11 bases separating them. The length of the CDR3 is 14 residues. Germline CDR1 and CDR2: MGHRA and YSYEKL. CDR3 sequence: CASSRILVYNEQFF. CDR3 sequence (DNA): TGCGCCAGCAGCCGGATACTAGTATACAATGAGCAGTTCTTC.

The rearrangement uses TRBV11-2 and TRBJ2-2; TRBD2 agrees at 7 bases. The V gene end was trimmed by 5 bases and the J gene end by 6 bases; junction bases not matched to a gene: 9. This CDR3 region has 15 residues. From germline, CDR1 is SGHAT and CDR2 FQNNGV. CDR3 sequence: CASSPRLAAAGELFF. CDR3 coding DNA: TGTGCCAGCAGCCCAAGACTAGCTGCCGCCGGGGAGCTGTTTTTT.

This clonotype was observed a few times. This chain uses TRBV6-2 or TRBV6-3 with TRBJ2-2; D unclear. The CDR3 totals 15 residues. The V gene's germline CDR1 is MNHEY and CDR2 SVGEGT. Trimming took 0 bases from V and 8 from J, leaving 13 bases between them. In DNA form, the CDR3 reads TGTGCCAGCAGTTACTCGAGCCTCCCCTCTGGGGAGCTGTTTTTT. This gives the protein CASSYSSLPSGELFF.

This clonotype came up a few times. The rearrangement links TRBV4-1 to TRBJ1-1; no clear D gene. Germline lookup yields CDR1 MGHRA and CDR2 YSYEKL. V lost 0 bases and J 0 bases, leaving 8 bases between the germline ends. The CDR3 extends over 15 amino acids. CDR3 protein: CASSQEPFMNTEAFF. The CDR3 DNA is TGCGCCAGCAGCCAAGAGCCTTTCATGAACACTGAAGCTTTCTTT.

In this sample, this clonotype turned up many times. CDR3 sequence: CAISEPKDSPSGANVLTF. The DNA for the CDR3 is TGTGCCATCAGTGAGCCCAAGGACAGCCCCTCTGGGGCCAACGTCCTGACTTTC. This chain links TRBV10-3 with TRBJ2-6, with a possible D match to TRBD1 (6 bases). Germline CDR1 reads ENHRY; CDR2 reads SYGVKD. With 2 bases removed from V and 0 bases from J, the gap between germline ends came to 14 bases. The CDR3 length is 18 residues.

The V gene is TRBV5-1, the J gene TRBJ2-1, with TRBD2 as a possible D gene (6 bases). The length of the CDR3 is 13 residues. Germline V gene lookup returns CDR1 SGHRS and CDR2 YFSETQ. V lost 3 bases, J lost 7 bases, and 11 bases lay in between. The CDR3 spells CASSSGDRNEQFF. The CDR3 DNA sequence: TGCGCCAGCAGCTCGGGGGACCGGAATGAGCAGTTCTTC.

Notes on this clonotype: Possible read error: a much larger clone is one base away. The V gene is TRBV12-3 or TRBV12-4, the J gene TRBJ1-6; 7 bases are shared with TRBD1. V shed 3 bases, J shed 9 bases, and the junction held 8 bases outside the gene matches. This CDR3 region has 15 residues. CDR3 DNA: TGTGCCAGCAGTTTTCAGGGGGGCTGGTCTTCACCCCTCCACTTT. The encoded protein is CASSFQGGWSSPLHF.

Only a few counts were recorded for this clonotype. This rearrangement joins TRBV6-2 or TRBV6-3 to TRBJ2-1; 13 nucleotides match TRBD2. The length of the CDR3 is 19 residues. Trimming took 2 bases from V and 0 from J; bases not matched to a gene: 7. Germline values: CDR1 MNHEY, CDR2 SVGEGT. CDR3 region: CASSYLPGLAGSSYNEQFF. The CDR3 DNA reads as TGTGCCAGCAGTTACCTTCCGGGACTAGCGGGGAGCTCCTACAATGAGCAGTTCTTC.

In its sample, this clonotype was seen a few times. The chain combines TRBV4-3 with TRBJ2-5; D remains ambiguous. The V gene lost 5 bases and the J gene lost 5 bases, with 18 bases spanning the gap. The CDR3 is 15 residues long. Per germline, CDR1 LGHNA and CDR2 YSLEER. Here the CDR3 reads CASSLTLPDRETQYF. The CDR3 bases are TGCGCCAGCAGCTTAACTCTGCCGGACCGGGAGACCCAGTACTTC.

V usage is TRBV7-2 and J usage is TRBJ1-3; D unclear. The CDR3 runs 15 residues. Germline V gene data show CDR1 as SGHTA and CDR2 as FQGNSA. V lost 3 bases and J lost 0, with 9 bases in between. Written as DNA, the CDR3 is TGTGCCAGCAGCTTTGACACCGACTCTGGAAACACCATATATTTT. It specifies CASSFDTDSGNTIYF.

This clonotype was picked up many times. This chain joins TRBV6-1 and TRBJ2-4; TRBD2 aligns across 9 bases. This CDR3 region has 18 residues. Germline CDR1 MNHNS, CDR2 SASEGT. Trimming at V came to 1 base and at J to 3 bases, leaving 10 bases not matched to a gene. The CDR3 spells CASSEVAGAFSNKNIQYF. DNA for the CDR3: TGTGCCAGCAGTGAAGTAGCGGGGGCTTTCAGCAACAAAAACATTCAGTACTTC.

This chain joins TRBV28 and TRBJ2-3, with D possibly TRBD2 on 5 matching bases. This CDR3 has 12 residues. The germline CDR1 and CDR2 sequences are MDHEN and SYDVKM. The V and J ends lost 3 bases and 5 bases respectively, with 6 bases between them. The CDR3 spells CASSFEGDTQYF. The DNA for the CDR3 is TGTGCCAGCAGTTTCGAGGGAGATACGCAGTATTTT.

The CDR3 loop reads CSAKIPGRMNTEAFF. CDR3 nucleotide sequence: TGCAGTGCTAAGATACCGGGACGGATGAACACTGAAGCTTTCTTT. The J gene is TRBJ1-1, the V gene TRBV20-1, with a tentative D call TRBD1 (5 bases). V was trimmed by 4 bases and J by 0 bases, leaving 15 bases between them. The length of the CDR3 is 15 residues. Looked up from germline, CDR1 is DFQATT and CDR2 is SNEGSKA (reference sequence).

This clonotype was found a few times. CDR3 amino acids: CASSLGRGGEGINQPQHF. The CDR3 nucleotides read TGTGCCAGCAGTTTAGGCCGAGGGGGTGAGGGGATCAATCAGCCCCAGCATTTT. The chain carries TRBV12-3 or TRBV12-4 and TRBJ1-5; D possibly corresponds to TRBD1 (6 bases). Trimming pared 1 base from V and 3 bases from J, leaving 19 bases between. This CDR3 contains 18 residues.

This clonotype was detected many times. The chain has TRBV24-1 and TRBJ2-5; a possible D gene is TRBD2 (5 bases). V was trimmed by 2 bases and J by 10 bases, leaving 7 bases between them. CDR1 is KGHDR and CDR2 is SFDVKD in the germline V gene. The CDR3 loop spans 11 amino acids. CDR3: CATSDYRGQYF. In DNA form, the CDR3 reads TGTGCCACCAGTGATTATCGGGGCCAGTACTTC.

The sample holds a few counts of this clonotype. This chain joins TRBV29-1 and TRBJ1-3; D is ambiguous. V shed 6 bases and J shed 3 bases, with 12 bases lying between them. The CDR3 length is 13 residues. From germline, CDR1 is SQVTM and CDR2 ANQGSEA. The CDR3 DNA reads TGCAGCGTCGTAAAACAGCGTGGAAACACCATATATTTT. Amino acids: CSVVKQRGNTIYF. Drawing the rest from reference TRBV29-1 and TRBJ1-3, the complete variable domain is SAVISQKPSRDICQRGTSLTIQCQVDSQVTMMFWYRQQPGQSLTLIATANQGSEATYESGFVIDKFPISRPNLTFSTLTVSNMSPEDSSIYLCSVVKQRGNTIYFGEGSWLTVV.